The T cell receptor (beta chain) under discussion was sequenced for a study of CD8+ T cells in alopecia areata (dated by TCRdb to 2016 to 2019). Study-wide context: To study T cell clonal expansion in alopecia areata, the researchers applied high-throughput TCRbeta sequencing to both the C3H/HeJ mouse model and human patients. In humans, TCRbeta sequencing was performed on scalp tissue and on sorted CD4+ and CD8+ peripheral blood T cells from healthy controls and from patients with patchy or totalis/universalis alopecia areata. Clonality in the scalp was compared among normal scalp (n=4), patchy alopecia areata scalp (n=8), and alopecia totalis/universalis scalp (n=8). RNA came from the PAXgene miRNA kit for fixed scalp, the miRNeasy kit for PBMCs, and the RNeasy kit for mouse skin. TCRbeta CDR3 regions were amplified by immunoSEQ multiplex PCR with 35 Vbeta forward and 13 Jbeta reverse primers. Summary of the overall study and its limitations: Compared with normal scalp, lesional scalp, particularly in alopecia totalis/universalis, had higher clonality and more expanded CD8+ clones, which suggests antigenic drive. Shared TCR sequences between patients were less evident than in mice, which may be partly attributable to HLA diversity in the patient population. Resident alphabeta T cells in normal human skin are also sequenced, complicating scalp TCR repertoire analysis, unlike mouse skin dominated by gammadelta T cells.

After PBMCs were isolated by density centrifugation and stained for CD3, CD4 and CD8, a FACSAria was used to sort CD4+ and CD8+ T cells. Scalp biopsies and blood samples were obtained from unaffected controls. Per the germline V gene, MDHEN is the CDR1 and SYDVKM is the CDR2. From cysteine to phenylalanine, the CDR3 is 17 amino acids long. The CDR3 DNA has 51 bases and is translated from base 1. Cut back by 0 bases and 5 bases, the V and J ends lie 16 bases apart. This clone was observed a handful of times. The target of this receptor is not known. There are no base qualities to consult, and no much larger clone falls within one base. The method was the immunoSEQ multiplex PCR assay. To provide template for TCR sequencing, every sample had RNA extracted and reverse transcribed into cDNA. First-strand cDNA was synthesized using SuperScript III with a 2:1 mix of oligo-dT and random hexamers. A synthetic immune receptor repertoire was used to assess amplification bias, and residual bias was removed computationally. The original pipeline was this. Raw reads were preprocessed to remove errors, and CDR3 was defined according to IMGT conventions as the region from the conserved cysteine to phenylalanine. Clonality was computed as 1 minus the Shannon entropy, with the entropy normalized by log2 of the number of productive unique TCRs. Whether each scalp clone was CD4 or CD8 was inferred by checking scalp TCRbeta sequences against the CD4 and CD8 repertoires from sorted blood. The table comes from immuneACCESS by way of TCRdb, which keeps in-frame sequences with V and J called. Part of the clones is missing from these tables; in studies checked, under half for an unresolved V gene and the rest for unknown reasons. For V, J and clone size, that table is used; D and trimming come from the DNA. Present in this sample are fewer than 110,000 clones, approximately 60% of which were seen just once. Clones ranked in the top ten supply roughly 8.8% of the sample.

Specimen: CD4+ T cells sorted from blood. This chain is built from TRBV28 and TRBJ2-2; matching of 5 bases hints at TRBD1 as the D gene. The TCR was taken from a human donor in good health. The sequenced DNA is TGTGCCAGCAGTTTATGGGGCAGGGAAGATGGTACCGGGGAGCTGTTTTTT. Translated, this gives CASSLWGREDGTGELFF.